This T cell receptor (beta chain) derives from a study of cytomegalovirus exposure and HLA in healthy donors. Study outcomes and limitations: Researchers reported in a later analysis that common viral pathogens appeared linked to several top clusters.

The PCR was carried out with 60 Vbeta primers and 13 Jbeta primers. Data came from immunoSEQ multiplex PCR; TCRdb stores just in-frame clones and leaves some out. The table lists 86,000 or so clones, around 79% of them singletons, with 14% to 15% in the top ten. A few counts support this clone. Its specificity is not known. V was cut by 7 bases and J by 3 bases, with 14 bases left in between. Germline CDR1 and CDR2: SNHLY and FYNNEI. CDR3 length equals 14 residues. The receptor's source is a woman in her thirties or forties in good health and CMV-seropositive. V is TRBV2 and J is TRBJ2-3; D is perhaps TRBD1 (5 bases). Material for sequencing was PBMCs. This chain's CDR3 is CASTAQGITDTQYF. CDR3 bases: TGTGCCAGCACGGCGCAGGGAATTACAGATACGCAGTATTTT.